The source of this TCR beta chain is a study of blood T cells in healthy people across ages. The second PCR ran about 6 to 11 cycles with a sample-barcoded 5' primer and J-beta primers. From the 5' RACE reads, TCRdb called clonotypes with MiXCR, one entry per CDR3 protein. Among 1.5 million to 2 million distinct CDR3 sequences listed, around 42% were seen once. The people who gave samples were healthy Caucasians from Russia, aged about 6 to 100. CDR3 length: 16 amino acids. V lost 2 bases and J lost 0; bases outside the gene matches: 4. The germline V gene has CDR1 SEHNR and CDR2 FQNEAQ (reference sequence).

The sample consisted of blood. The rearrangement joins TRBV7-9 to TRBJ2-4, with 7 bases matching TRBD2. The clonotype originates from a human donor in good health. Here the CDR3 reads CASSLTWGGAKNIQYF. CDR3 DNA: TGTGCCAGCAGCTTAACCTGGGGGGGAGCCAAAAACATTCAGTACTTC.